This T cell receptor (beta chain) is from a study of blood T cell repertoires in COVID-19. Only in-frame clones appear in the TCRdb table, and some are missing; sequencing was by immunoSEQ multiplex PCR. The sample lists around 73,000 clones; about 79% were seen once. This clone was picked up a small number of times. CDR1 is MNHNS and CDR2 is SASEGT in the germline V gene. V shed 4 bases, J shed 5 bases, and the junction held 10 bases outside the gene matches. The CDR3 loop spans 16 amino acids. The clonotype comes from a woman aged 60-70 years with acute or convalescent COVID-19. This chain uses TRBV6-1 with TRBJ2-7; 11 bases map to TRBD2. The sequenced sample consisted of peripheral blood. In nucleotides, the CDR3 is TGTGCCAGCAGTGGGAGACCTAGCGGGAGGCGGGACGAGCAGTACTTC. Translated, it gives CASSGRPSGRRDEQYF.